Listed here are 26 T cell receptor beta chains from one sample, sequenced in a study of T cell repertoires in cytomegalovirus infection. TCRdb ran MiXCR on the reads and lists one entry per CDR3 protein. The sample has 65,000 to 90,000 distinct CDR3 sequences, about 4% seen once. Sequencing used PBMCs. The source of these receptors is a human donor in good health (CMV status not recorded). Some clones in this sample may be carry-over from other donors' samples.

This clonotype was counted many times. This rearrangement joins TRBV6-2 or TRBV6-3 to TRBJ1-2, with TRBD1 matching over 7 bases. The V and J ends lost 2 bases and 4 bases, in that order; junction bases with no gene match: 7. Germline V gene sequence: CDR1 MNHEY, CDR2 SVGEGT. The CDR3 sequence is 15 residues long. Here the CDR3 DNA reads TGTGCCAGCAGTTACCCAAGACAGGGATCCTATGGCTACACCTTC. Translation: CASSYPRQGSYGYTF.

Turning to this clonotype: A clone one base away is much larger, so this may be a read error. The CDR3 does not end in the conserved phenylalanine or tryptophan, so this is likely a read error. The chain carries TRBV2 and TRBJ1-1; D gene unclear. Germline V gene data show CDR1 as SNHLY and CDR2 as FYNNEI. This CDR3 is built from 12 residues. V shed 5 bases and J shed 5 bases, with 9 bases lying between them. CDR3 protein: CASSYRSTEAFY. Written as DNA, the CDR3 is TGTGCCAGCAGTTATCGCTCTACTGAAGCTTTCTAT.

This clonotype was counted many times. The V call is TRBV7-8, the J call TRBJ2-1, with D perhaps given as TRBD1 or TRBD2 (5 bases each). This CDR3 spans 13 amino acids. CDR1 and CDR2 (germline): SGHVS, FQNEAQ. The ends were cut back, 4 bases at V and 7 bases at J, with 11 bases in the middle. The CDR3 protein is CASSSGRGNEQFF. CDR3 nucleotide sequence: TGTGCCAGCAGCTCAGGGCGCGGGAATGAGCAGTTCTTC.

This clonotype occurred many times. J is TRBJ2-7 and V is TRBV27; perhaps TRBD2 as D (6 bases). Germline assignment: CDR1 MNHEY and CDR2 SMNVEV (reference sequence). The V gene lost 3 bases and the J gene lost 5 bases, with 11 bases spanning the gap. The CDR3 covers 13 residues. This chain's CDR3 is CASSFSGRHEQYF. CDR3 nucleotide sequence: TGTGCCAGCAGTTTTTCGGGGAGGCACGAGCAGTACTTC.

This clonotype was seen repeatedly, ten times or more. This chain links TRBV29-1 with TRBJ1-2, with a weak D call TRBD1 (5 bases). From germline, CDR1 is SQVTM and CDR2 ANQGSEA. CDR3 length: 15 residues. Between the trimmed V and J ends, which lost 6 bases and 8 bases, there was a span of 25 bases. The CDR3 DNA reads TGCAGCGTGGCCCGTTACCGGGACGATGGGACGGGCTACACCTTC. The encoded protein is CSVARYRDDGTGYTF.

This clonotype occurred many times. This chain joins TRBV29-1 and TRBJ2-7; D perhaps matches TRBD1 (6 bases). Germline V lookup: CDR1 SQVTM, CDR2 ANQGSEA. There are 13 residues in the CDR3. V was pared by 5 bases and J by 0 bases, with 11 bases between. This CDR3 is CSVQDRYSYEQYF. CDR3 DNA: TGCAGCGTTCAGGACAGATACTCCTACGAGCAGTACTTC.

This clonotype was recorded many times. This chain connects TRBV4-3 to TRBJ1-6, with 7 bases lining up with TRBD1. V shed 4 bases, J shed 7 bases, and the junction held 7 bases outside the gene matches. The CDR3 contains 15 residues. Germline lookup yields CDR1 LGHNA and CDR2 YSLEER. CDR3 nucleotides: TGCGCCAGCAGCCCCGGACAGGCTGGGAATTCACCCCTCCACTTT. Its protein product is CASSPGQAGNSPLHF.

This clonotype has at least ten counts. The rearrangement joins TRBV28 to TRBJ1-1; TRBD1 aligns across 7 bases. CDR3 size: 14 residues. J gave up 0 bases and V 8 bases, and 6 bases lay outside the gene matches. From germline, CDR1 is MDHEN and CDR2 SYDVKM. Here the CDR3 reads CASHGQAMNTEAFF. CDR3 nucleotides: TGTGCCAGCCACGGACAGGCCATGAACACTGAAGCTTTCTTT.

The sample holds many counts of this clonotype. The CDR3 is CASSSSTSGGPHNSYNEQFF. The CDR3 DNA reads as TGTGCCAGCAGCTCCTCGACTAGCGGGGGGCCGCATAACTCCTACAATGAGCAGTTCTTC. The chain combines TRBV13 with TRBJ2-1; 13 bases align to TRBD2. The ends lost 4 bases at V and 0 bases at J; junction bases unmatched: 12. CDR1 is PRHDT and CDR2 is FYEKMQ in the germline V gene (reference sequence). CDR3 size: 20 residues. The whole variable domain, remainder taken from reference TRBV13 and TRBJ2-1, is AAGVIQSPRHLIKEKRETATLKCYPIPRHDTVYWYQQGPGQDPQFLISFYEKMQSDKGSIPDRFSAQQFSDYHSELNMSSLELGDSALYFCASSSSTSGGPHNSYNEQFFGPGTRLTVL.

This clonotype was recorded at least ten times. The chain carries TRBV7-2 and TRBJ1-1; TRBD1 agrees at 10 bases. The germline V gene encodes CDR1 SGHTA and CDR2 FQGNSA. This CDR3 has 15 amino acids. Unmatched junction bases numbered 5, after V lost 7 bases and J lost 0 bases. The CDR3 sequence: CASTQTGGVNTEAFF. The CDR3 nucleotides read TGTGCCAGCACCCAGACAGGGGGCGTGAACACTGAAGCTTTCTTT. Variable domain in full (rest from reference TRBV7-2 and TRBJ1-1): GAGVSQSPSNKVTEKGKDVELRCDPISGHTALYWYRQSLGQGLEFLIYFQGNSAPDKSGLPSDRFSAERTGGSVSTLTIQRTQQEDSAVYLCASTQTGGVNTEAFFGQGTRLTVV.

The table lists this clonotype with many counts. V gene TRBV6-6 combines with J gene TRBJ2-5; maybe TRBD2 (5 bases). The germline gives CDR1 MNHNY, CDR2 SVGAGI (reference sequence). V lost 6 bases, J lost 4 bases, and 12 bases lay in between. The CDR3 extends over 13 amino acids. DNA for the CDR3: TGTGCCAGCAGGCCTCGGACTCCAGAGACCCAGTACTTC. Residues: CASRPRTPETQYF.

This clonotype was counted many times. V is TRBV7-2 and J is TRBJ2-1; 7 nucleotides line up with TRBD1. CDR3 length equals 14 residues. The V segment lost 4 bases and the J segment 3 bases; nucleotides outside the gene matches: 3. Germline V gene data show CDR1 as SGHTA and CDR2 as FQGNSA. CDR3 coding DNA: TGTGCCAGCAGCTCCCGGGACAGCTACAATGAGCAGTTCTTC. Encoded protein: CASSSRDSYNEQFF.

This clonotype was recorded many times. The V gene is TRBV12-3 or TRBV12-4, the J gene TRBJ1-5; TRBD1 is a possible D gene (6 bases). V shed 3 bases and J shed 4 bases, with 10 bases lying between them. This CDR3 has 14 amino acids. The chain's CDR3 is CASSFGQGNQPQHF. DNA for the CDR3: TGTGCCAGCAGTTTCGGCCAGGGGAATCAGCCCCAGCATTTT.

This clonotype was picked up many times. The chain couples TRBV28 to TRBJ2-5; D is possibly TRBD1 (5 bases). Germline CDR1 MDHEN, CDR2 SYDVKM. CDR3 size: 13 residues. Trimming removed 2 bases at V and 1 base at J, with 5 bases between. The CDR3: CASSLDSQETQYF. CDR3 DNA sequence: TGTGCCAGCAGTTTAGACAGCCAAGAGACCCAGTACTTC.

Many counts were recorded for this clonotype. This rearrangement joins TRBV5-4 to TRBJ2-7; 9 bases are a match to TRBD1. The CDR3 has 14 amino acids. Trimming took 3 bases from V and 3 from J; bases not matched to a gene: 4. The germline CDR1 and CDR2 sequences are SGHNT and YYREEE (reference sequence). The CDR3 bases are TGTGCCAGCAGCTCACAGGGGGCCCTCTACGAGCAGTACTTC. Its protein product is CASSSQGALYEQYF.

This clonotype was counted at least ten times. The chain carries TRBV28 and TRBJ2-3, with 11 bases aligning to TRBD2. This CDR3 region has 15 residues. CDR1 and CDR2 from the germline V gene are MDHEN and SYDVKM. V trimming: 6 bases; J trimming: 2 bases; junction bases outside the gene matches: 4. CDR3: CASRRTSGYTDTQYF. CDR3 sequence (DNA): TGTGCCAGCAGGCGGACTAGCGGGTACACAGATACGCAGTATTTT.

This clonotype was seen at least ten times. The chain carries TRBV28 and TRBJ2-7; the D gene is possibly TRBD2 (5 bases). CDR1 MDHEN and CDR2 SYDVKM come from the germline V gene. This CDR3 has 16 residues. Trimming removed 3 bases from V and 2 bases from J, with 17 bases in between. The CDR3 DNA is TGTGCCAGCAGTTTCGGCGGGTTTACGTACGCCTACGAGCAGTACTTC. This gives the protein CASSFGGFTYAYEQYF.

This clonotype was found many times. The J gene is TRBJ1-5, the V gene TRBV19; D not certain. The germline V and J ends were trimmed by 2 bases and 2 bases, with 13 bases remaining between them. Germline loops: CDR1 LNHDA, CDR2 SQIVND (reference sequence). The CDR3 runs to 16 residues. The CDR3 sequence: CASSIPDGSGNQPQHF. DNA of the CDR3: TGTGCCAGTAGTATACCGGACGGGTCCGGCAATCAGCCCCAGCATTTT.

This clonotype was counted at least ten times. The chain has TRBV19 and TRBJ1-6; 7 bases line up with TRBD1. This CDR3 region has 15 residues. The germline gives CDR1 LNHDA, CDR2 SQIVND (reference sequence). After removal of 3 bases from V and 5 bases from J, the junction contained 4 bases not matched to a gene. For the CDR3, the DNA is TGTGCCAGTAGTATCCGGGACAGAGATAATTCACCCCTCCACTTT. Translation gives CASSIRDRDNSPLHF.

At least ten counts were recorded for this clonotype. This chain connects TRBV6-1 to TRBJ2-1, with D possibly TRBD1 on 7 matching bases. With 5 bases removed from V and 3 bases from J, the gap between germline ends came to 11 bases. The CDR3 totals 14 residues. Germline V gives CDR1 MNHNS, CDR2 SASEGT. CDR3 region: CASSMRDSYNEQFF. CDR3 coding DNA: TGTGCCAGCAGTATGCGGGACAGCTACAATGAGCAGTTCTTC.

This clonotype was picked up many times. CDR3 DNA sequence: TGCAGTGCTCAAGAGGGCGGGACGGGGGCCCTAGAGACCCAGTACTTC. Its translation: CSAQEGGTGALETQYF. The chain has TRBV20-1 and TRBJ2-5; D possibly matches TRBD1 or TRBD2 (6 bases each). The CDR3 length is 16 residues. V gave up 5 bases and J gave up 4 bases, with 23 bases separating them. CDR1 DFQATT and CDR2 SNEGSKA come from the germline V gene (reference sequence).

There are many counts of this clonotype. The chain is built from TRBV28 and TRBJ1-5; D not certain. Germline CDR1 and CDR2: MDHEN and SYDVKM. Trimming removed 6 bases from V and 1 base from J, with 7 bases in between. The length of the CDR3 is 13 residues. The CDR3 DNA sequence: TGTGCCAGCAGGAAAAGCAGCAATCAGCCCCAGCATTTT. It specifies CASRKSSNQPQHF. Using reference TRBV28 and TRBJ1-5 for the parts outside the CDR3, the full variable domain is DVKVTQSSRYLVKRTGEKVFLECVQDMDHENMFWYRQDPGLGLRLIYFSYDVKMKEKGDIPEGYSVSREKKERFSLILESASTNQTSMYLCASRKSSNQPQHFGDGTRLSIL.

This clonotype showed up many times. CDR3 amino acids: CASSTGQGMMDTEAFF. The CDR3 DNA reads TGTGCCAGTAGCACGGGACAGGGGATGATGGACACTGAAGCTTTCTTT. The chain couples TRBV19 to TRBJ1-1; 10 bases match TRBD1. V dropped 6 bases and J dropped 3; count of bases not matched to a gene: 10. The CDR3 contains 16 residues. Germline V lookup: CDR1 LNHDA, CDR2 SQIVND (reference sequence).

This clonotype was seen ten or more times. V is TRBV7-2 and J is TRBJ2-3; 10 bases match TRBD1. V dropped 3 bases and J dropped 5; count of bases not matched to a gene: 5. The CDR3 contains 15 residues. Germline assignment: CDR1 SGHTA and CDR2 FQGNSA. CDR3 nucleotides: TGTGCCAGCAGCTTCGGGACAGGGGCGGGAGATACGCAGTATTTT. Encoded protein: CASSFGTGAGDTQYF.

A note on this clonotype: A clone one base away is much larger, so this may be a read error. V is TRBV19 and J is TRBJ1-1; 7 bases fit TRBD1. The length of the CDR3 is 14 residues. CDR1 is LNHDA and CDR2 is SQIVND in the germline V gene (reference sequence). J gave up 4 bases and V 10 bases, and 12 bases lay outside the gene matches. The CDR3 sequence: CANTPRRQGTEAFF. The CDR3 region has the DNA TGTGCCAATACCCCCCGCAGACAGGGCACTGAAGCTTTCTTT.

The sample holds many counts of this clonotype. This chain uses TRBV28 with TRBJ1-5, with D unclear. V lost 7 bases to trimming and J lost 10 bases, with 14 bases between them. Germline CDR1 MDHEN, CDR2 SYDVKM. CDR3 size: 12 residues. DNA of the CDR3: TGTGCCAGCAAATGGGGAGAGGGACCCCAGCATTTT. This gives the protein CASKWGEGPQHF.